A selection of T cell receptor beta chains follows, all from one sample in a study of T cells after posttransplantation cyclophosphamide. TCRdb's copy holds only in-frame clones and misses some; the assay was immunoSEQ multiplex PCR. Of fewer than 20,000 clones in the sample, 94% were seen once. Sequencing used naive CD4+ T cells sorted from blood. The receptors come from a woman aged 45-59 years in good health and a related stem cell transplant donor. The CDR3 runs from the conserved cysteine through the conserved F or W. A D gene is named only where the DNA matches it firmly. Clone size appears in some rows only: once, few, many, or a class for an expanded clone.

size	V	J	D	CDR3	DNA
.	TRBV5-1	TRBJ2-5	TRBD1	CASSSRPGTGEETQYF	TGCGCCAGCAGCTCCCGCCCCGGGACAGGGGAGGAGACCCAGTACTTC
.	TRBV5-1	TRBJ1-4	.	CASGGRGATNEKLFF	TGCGCCAGCGGGGGCAGAGGTGCAACTAATGAAAAACTGTTTTTT
.	TRBV4-2	TRBJ1-1	TRBD1	CASSQEPQGAPEAFF	TGTGCCAGCAGCCAAGAGCCCCAGGGGGCACCTGAAGCTTTCTTT
.	TRBV28	TRBJ2-7	.	CASSLAGREQYF	TGTGCCAGCAGTTTGGCAGGGCGAGAGCAGTACTTC
once	TRBV30	TRBJ1-4	.	CAWSVKGRWEKLFF	TGTGCCTGGAGTGTTAAGGGGAGGTGGGAAAAACTGTTTTTT
.	TRBV28	TRBJ2-2	TRBD2	CASSFTSGRPGELFF	TGTGCCAGCAGTTTTACTAGCGGGAGGCCCGGGGAGCTGTTTTTT
.	TRBV2	TRBJ1-5	.	CASTPEQAGQPQHF	TGTGCCAGCACACCGGAACAGGCAGGTCAGCCCCAGCATTTT
once	TRBV7-3	TRBJ2-2	.	CASSPLSDNTGELFF	TGTGCCAGCAGCCCCCTATCCGATAACACCGGGGAGCTGTTTTTT
.	TRBV29-1	TRBJ2-1	.	CSVGVGGNEQFF	TGCAGCGTGGGGGTCGGGGGAAATGAGCAGTTCTTC
.	TRBV5-1	TRBJ2-2	.	CASSWTENTGELFF	TGCGCCAGCAGCTGGACAGAGAACACCGGGGAGCTGTTTTTT
once	TRBV7-9	TRBJ1-4	.	CASSLVGVGEKLFF	TGTGCCAGCAGCTTAGTAGGGGTGGGAGAAAAACTGTTTTTT
.	TRBV9	TRBJ2-5	TRBD2	CASSAPFGGRETQYF	TGTGCCAGCAGCGCCCCCTTCGGCGGGAGAGAGACCCAGTACTTC
.	TRBV7-2	TRBJ1-5	.	CASSLLVLGGNQPQHF	TGTGCCAGCAGCTTACTAGTATTGGGAGGCAATCAGCCCCAGCATTTT
.	TRBV5-1	TRBJ2-3	.	CASSAGLDTDTQYF	TGCGCCAGCAGCGCCGGACTTGACACAGATACGCAGTATTTT
.	TRBV19	TRBJ2-1	.	CASSWGESYNEQFF	TGTGCCAGTTCGTGGGGGGAGAGTTACAATGAGCAGTTCTTC
.	TRBV9	TRBJ2-1	.	CASSVGSSYGEQFF	TGTGCCAGCAGCGTAGGCTCCTCCTACGGGGAGCAGTTCTTC
.	TRBV6-6	TRBJ2-2	.	CASSYSGLATGELFF	TGTGCCAGCAGTTACTCAGGGCTAGCCACCGGGGAGCTGTTTTTT
.	TRBV6-1	TRBJ2-2	.	CASTQSWHTGELFF	TGTGCCAGCACCCAATCCTGGCACACCGGGGAGCTGTTTTTT
.	TRBV28	TRBJ2-7	.	CASRVQGGEQYF	TGTGCCAGCAGGGTCCAGGGGGGCGAGCAGTACTTC
.	TRBV30	TRBJ2-2	TRBD2	CAWSGLAGGQTGELFF	TGTGCCTGGAGTGGCCTAGCGGGAGGTCAGACCGGGGAGCTGTTTTTT
.	TRBV10-3	TRBJ2-1	TRBD2	CAISESTLAGTNEQFF	TGTGCCATCAGTGAGTCGACACTAGCGGGAACCAATGAGCAGTTCTTC
.	TRBV5-1	TRBJ2-2	.	CASSLPAGNTGELFF	TGCGCCAGCAGCTTACCAGCGGGGAACACCGGGGAGCTGTTTTTT
.	TRBV6-1	TRBJ2-7	TRBD1	CASRPGQGASEQYF	TGTGCCAGCAGGCCGGGACAGGGGGCGAGTGAGCAGTACTTC
.	TRBV5-4	TRBJ2-1	TRBD2	CASSLLASYNEQFF	TGTGCCAGCAGCTTACTAGCGTCCTACAATGAGCAGTTCTTC
once	TRBV27	TRBJ1-2	.	CASSPRDSLGYTF	TGTGCCAGCAGTCCCCGGGACTCTTTGGGCTACACCTTC
.	TRBV25-1	TRBJ2-2	TRBD1	CASNWDRASGELFF	TGTGCCAGCAATTGGGACAGGGCGTCCGGGGAGCTGTTTTTT
.	TRBV5-1	TRBJ2-2	.	CASSAGAGDAGELFF	TGCGCCAGCAGCGCCGGGGCAGGGGATGCCGGGGAGCTGTTTTTT
.	TRBV10-2	TRBJ2-7	.	CASSEPTKSSYEQYF	TGCGCCAGCAGTGAGCCAACTAAAAGCTCCTACGAGCAGTACTTC
.	TRBV5-1	TRBJ1-2	.	CASSLGSLGAGYGYTF	TGCGCCAGCAGCTTGGGCTCGCTAGGAGCGGGCTATGGCTACACCTTC
.	TRBV2	TRBJ2-3	TRBD1	CASSEARDRPSDTQYF	TGTGCCAGCAGTGAAGCCCGGGACAGGCCTTCAGATACGCAGTATTTT
.	TRBV4-3	TRBJ2-1	TRBD2	CASSQGLAANNEQFF	TGCGCCAGCAGCCAAGGGCTAGCGGCCAACAATGAGCAGTTCTTC
.	TRBV6-4	TRBJ2-1	TRBD2	CASSEREDYNEQFF	TGTGCCAGCAGTGAACGGGAGGACTACAATGAGCAGTTCTTC
.	TRBV5-1	TRBJ2-5	.	CASSLGQHQETQYF	TGCGCCAGCAGCTTAGGACAGCACCAAGAGACCCAGTACTTC
.	TRBV15	TRBJ1-1	.	CATSSPGGGLPEAFF	TGTGCCACCAGCAGTCCCGGGGGGGGGCTCCCTGAAGCTTTCTTT
.	TRBV10-3	TRBJ2-6	TRBD1	CATVGTGGSGANVLTF	TGTGCCACAGTGGGGACAGGGGGCTCTGGGGCCAACGTCCTGACTTTC